Each of the 29 T cell receptor beta chains below was sequenced from the same sample in a study of shared clonotypes between healthy human individuals. The protocol was immunoSEQ multiplex PCR, while the TCRdb copy is restricted to in-frame clones and leaves out a portion. The table lists about 490,000 clones, 70% to 80% of them singletons. Sequencing was performed on PBMCs. These receptors were obtained from a woman aged 40 to 50 in good health. Some clones in this sample may be carry-over from other donors' samples.

The sample holds many counts of this clone. This chain links TRBV2 with TRBJ2-7; D remains ambiguous. The CDR3 totals 15 residues. CDR1 is SNHLY and CDR2 is FYNNEI in the germline V gene. The V end was cut by 6 bases, the J end by 0 bases, with 15 bases between. The CDR3 here is CASRSWSTFSYEQYF. In nucleotides, the CDR3 is TGTGCCAGCAGATCTTGGAGCACCTTCTCCTACGAGCAGTACTTC.

V is TRBV5-1 and J is TRBJ1-4; unclear D gene. This CDR3 has 15 amino acids. Between the trimmed V and J ends, which lost 1 base and 5 bases, there was a span of 12 bases. Germline V CDR1 and CDR2: SGHRS, YFSETQ. The CDR3 DNA sequence: TGCGCCAGCAGCTTGACCCAAAGGAAGAATGAAAAACTGTTTTTT. Its protein product is CASSLTQRKNEKLFF.

The J gene is TRBJ2-7, the V gene TRBV6-6, with 9 bases lining up with TRBD1. The CDR3 consists of 14 residues. The ends lost 6 bases at V and 5 bases at J; junction bases unmatched: 8. The germline gives CDR1 MNHNY, CDR2 SVGAGI (reference sequence). CDR3 nucleotides: TGTGCCAGCAGGCCCGGGACAGGGAGTAACGAGCAGTACTTC. Amino acid sequence: CASRPGTGSNEQYF.

Turning to this clone: A much larger clone lies one base from this, so it may be a read error. The J gene is TRBJ2-5, the V gene TRBV29-1; 8 bases fit TRBD2. The germline V gene has CDR1 SQVTM and CDR2 ANQGSEA. V lost 4 bases and J lost 2; bases outside the gene matches: 6. This CDR3 is built from 14 residues. CDR3 protein: CSVGLGRGQETQYF. The CDR3 bases are TGCAGCGTTGGACTCGGGAGGGGTCAAGAGACCCAGTACTTC.

As concerns this clone: This probably arose from a read error, given a far larger clone one base away. Without the conserved terminal phenylalanine or tryptophan, this CDR3 likely stems from a read error. The chain recombines TRBV28 with TRBJ1-1; 8 bases match TRBD1. CDR1 is MDHEN and CDR2 is SYDVKM in the germline V gene. This CDR3 comprises 15 residues. With V trimmed by 3 bases and J by 0 bases, 3 bases remained unmatched. The CDR3 DNA reads TGTGCCAGCAGTTTCAGGACAGGGTTGAACACTGAAGCTTTCTCT. Protein: CASSFRTGLNTEAFS.

The chain employs TRBV4-1 and TRBJ2-1; possible D gene TRBD2, 5 bases. CDR3 length: 14 amino acids. Looked up from germline, CDR1 is MGHRA and CDR2 is YSYEKL. The V and J ends lost 0 bases and 6 bases respectively, with 9 bases between them. CDR3 region: CASSQDPGINEQFF. The CDR3 coding sequence is TGCGCCAGCAGCCAAGACCCGGGAATCAATGAGCAGTTCTTC.

The chain recombines TRBV5-4 with TRBJ1-5; D not certain. The CDR3 is made up of 13 amino acids. CDR1 SGHNT and CDR2 YYREEE come from the germline V gene (reference sequence). V lost 0 bases and J lost 7, with 8 bases in between. CDR3 loop: CASSLGSGQPQHF. In nucleotides, the CDR3 is TGTGCCAGCAGCTTGGGGTCGGGGCAGCCCCAGCATTTT.

The gene calls are TRBV7-8 and TRBJ2-7; TRBD2 aligns across 9 bases. With 5 bases clipped from V and 2 bases from J, the junction kept 7 bases outside the gene matches. The CDR3 is made up of 15 amino acids. Germline V gene sequence: CDR1 SGHVS, CDR2 FQNEAQ. CDR3 sequence (DNA): TGTGCCAGCAGCCCTGAGACTAGCGGCCCCTACGAGCAGTACTTC. The encoded protein is CASSPETSGPYEQYF. The variable domain in full, completed from reference TRBV7-8 and TRBJ2-7, reads GAGVSQSPRYKVAKRGQDVALRCDPISGHVSLFWYQQALGQGPEFLTYFQNEAQLDKSGLPSDRFFAERPEGSVSTLKIQRTQQEDSAVYLCASSPETSGPYEQYFGPGTRLTVT.

As to this clone: The sample has other DNA sequences that encode this CDR3 too. This rearrangement joins TRBV7-9 to TRBJ1-4, with TRBD1 matching 8 bases. In germline, CDR1 is SEHNR, CDR2 FQNEAQ (reference sequence). Germline trimming cut 3 bases from V and 4 bases from J; bases unmatched to any gene: 1. This CDR3 contains 14 residues. The CDR3 DNA is TGTGCCAGCAGCTTGGGACAGGATAATGAAAAACTGTTTTTT. This gives the protein CASSLGQDNEKLFF.

This clone was counted once. This sequence joins TRBV6-1 and TRBJ2-2, with 12 bases lining up with TRBD1. This CDR3 has 15 amino acids. V lost 7 bases, J lost 2 bases, and 2 bases stayed unmatched. Looked up from germline, CDR1 is MNHNS and CDR2 is SASEGT. DNA for the CDR3: TGTGCCAGCATTGGGACAGGGGGCAACACCGGGGAGCTGTTTTTT. It translates to CASIGTGGNTGELFF.

The chain couples TRBV27 to TRBJ2-5; D is unresolved. Trimming took 7 bases from V and 3 from J, leaving 6 bases between them. This CDR3 has 11 residues. CDR1 is MNHEY, CDR2 SMNVEV, per germline (reference sequence). The CDR3 sequence: CASKWEETQYF. In DNA form, the CDR3 reads TGTGCCAGCAAGTGGGAAGAGACCCAGTACTTC.

This chain links TRBV5-4 with TRBJ2-3; possibly TRBD1 for D (5 bases). Germline V gene data show CDR1 as SGHNT and CDR2 as YYREEE (reference sequence). The CDR3 is 14 amino acids. The ends were cut back, 0 bases at V and 4 bases at J, with 9 bases in the middle. CDR3 nucleotide sequence: TGTGCCAGCAGCTTGGCGCAGGGTCCAGATACGCAGTATTTT. Its protein product is CASSLAQGPDTQYF.

This chain joins TRBV28 and TRBJ2-1; 9 positions agree with TRBD2. The germline CDR1 and CDR2 sequences are MDHEN and SYDVKM. The CDR3 spans 16 residues. The junction had 7 bases not matched to a gene; V was cut back by 3 bases and J by 4 bases. CDR3 sequence reads: CASSFGGRGIYNEQFF. For the CDR3, the DNA is TGTGCCAGCAGTTTTGGCGGGAGGGGAATTTACAATGAGCAGTTCTTC.

The chain carries TRBV18 and TRBJ1-3; 7 positions match TRBD1. The ends lost 3 bases at V and 0 bases at J; junction bases unmatched: 11. The CDR3 runs to 18 residues. The V gene's germline CDR1 is KGHSH and CDR2 LQKENI. This CDR3 reads CASSPRPGTEFSGNTIYF. The CDR3 DNA is TGTGCCAGCTCACCGCGTCCCGGGACAGAATTCTCTGGAAACACCATATATTTT.

Remarks on this clone: One base away lies a much larger clone, so this may be a sequencing read error. The same CDR3 also results from other DNA sequences found in this sample. V usage is TRBV5-6 and J usage is TRBJ1-1; no clear D. There are 14 residues in the CDR3. From germline, CDR1 is SGHDT and CDR2 YYEEEE. The V and J ends lost 4 bases and 5 bases respectively, with 15 bases between them. The CDR3 loop reads CASSLKNGRTEAFF. CDR3 nucleotide sequence: TGTGCCAGCAGCCTGAAAAACGGAAGGACTGAAGCTTTCTTT.

The chain uses TRBV7-2 and TRBJ2-5, with 7 nucleotides matching TRBD2. Germline CDR1 reads SGHTA; CDR2 reads FQGNSA. The CDR3 loop spans 14 amino acids. The V and J ends lost 5 bases and 2 bases, in that order; junction bases with no gene match: 5. For the CDR3, the DNA is TGTGCCAGCAGCACGGGAGGCCAACAAGAGACCCAGTACTTC. Protein sequence: CASSTGGQQETQYF. Supplemented by reference TRBV7-2 and TRBJ2-5, the full variable domain reads GAGVSQSPSNKVTEKGKDVELRCDPISGHTALYWYRQSLGQGLEFLIYFQGNSAPDKSGLPSDRFSAERTGGSVSTLTIQRTQQEDSAVYLCASSTGGQQETQYFGPGTRLLVL.

This chain uses TRBV6-6 with TRBJ2-7; 8 nucleotides align to TRBD2. Unmatched junction bases numbered 3, after V lost 6 bases and J lost 2 bases. Germline CDR1 reads MNHNY; CDR2 reads SVGAGI (reference sequence). This CDR3 comprises 13 residues. CDR3 sequence reads: CASSQGLAYEQYF. DNA for the CDR3: TGTGCCAGCAGCCAGGGACTAGCCTACGAGCAGTACTTC.

Remarks on this clone: A clone one base away is much larger, so this may be a read error. Within the sample, other DNA sequences also encode this same CDR3. J is TRBJ2-2 and V is TRBV28; D unresolved. The V end lost 2 bases, the J end lost 2 bases, and 0 bases lay between the germline ends. Germline V lookup: CDR1 MDHEN, CDR2 SYDVKM. This CDR3 region has 12 residues. The CDR3 DNA is TGTGCCAGCAGTTTAAACACCGGGGAGCTGTTTTTT. Translated, it gives CASSLNTGELFF. Drawing the rest from reference TRBV28 and TRBJ2-2, the complete variable domain is DVKVTQSSRYLVKRTGEKVFLECVQDMDHENMFWYRQDPGLGLRLIYFSYDVKMKEKGDIPEGYSVSREKKERFSLILESASTNQTSMYLCASSLNTGELFFGEGSRLTVL.

The chain combines TRBV10-3 with TRBJ2-1, with TRBD2 as a possible D gene (5 bases). The CDR3 is 17 residues long. Trimming took 2 bases from V and 5 from J, leaving 19 bases between them. CDR1 and CDR2 (germline): ENHRY, SYGVKD. The CDR3 region is CAISEELSGAGNNEQFF. CDR3 nucleotide sequence: TGTGCCATCAGTGAGGAACTGAGCGGCGCCGGTAACAATGAGCAGTTCTTC.

This clone was detected only once. V usage is TRBV4-1 and J usage is TRBJ2-7; D is unclear. The CDR3 is made up of 14 amino acids. The germline V and J ends were trimmed by 0 bases and 0 bases, with 6 bases remaining between them. The germline gives CDR1 MGHRA, CDR2 YSYEKL. The CDR3 region is CASSQEPSSYEQYF. As DNA, the CDR3 is TGCGCCAGCAGCCAAGAACCCAGCTCCTACGAGCAGTACTTC.

CDR3 in DNA: TGCGCCAGCAGCTCGAACCCCCCGGGACTAGGGAACAACCAAGAGACCCAGTACTTC. This gives the protein CASSSNPPGLGNNQETQYF. The V call is TRBV5-1, the J call TRBJ2-5; 8 bases are shared with TRBD2. The CDR3 length is 19 residues. CDR1 and CDR2 from the germline V gene are SGHRS and YFSETQ. The junction had 16 bases not matched to a gene; V was cut back by 3 bases and J by 0 bases.

The V and J genes are TRBV7-2 and TRBJ1-1; D unresolved. The CDR3 loop spans 16 amino acids. Trimming removed 4 bases from V and 1 base from J, with 16 bases in between. The germline CDR1 and CDR2 sequences are SGHTA and FQGNSA. The CDR3 loop reads CASSSFPSNGNTEAFF. For the CDR3, the DNA is TGTGCCAGCAGCTCCTTCCCTTCTAATGGGAACACTGAAGCTTTCTTT.

This sequence joins TRBV11-2 and TRBJ2-1; the match to TRBD2 covers 8 bases. CDR1 is SGHAT, CDR2 FQNNGV, per germline. V gave up 6 bases and J gave up 2 bases; unmatched junction bases: 6. The CDR3 is 15 residues long. CDR3 bases: TGTGCCAGCAGAGCGGGAGCTGGTGCCTACAATGAGCAGTTCTTC. This codes for CASRAGAGAYNEQFF.

The J gene is TRBJ2-1, the V gene TRBV27, with D possibly TRBD1 on 6 matching bases. The CDR3 runs to 16 residues. Trimming cost V 8 bases and J 3 bases, with 20 bases left between them. The germline CDR1 and CDR2 sequences are MNHEY and SMNVEV (reference sequence). The DNA for the CDR3 is TGTGCCAGCGCAATCAATACCGGGACAAACTACAATGAGCAGTTCTTC. Protein product: CASAINTGTNYNEQFF.

The chain employs TRBV7-9 and TRBJ2-7; 9 nucleotides agree with TRBD2. J lost 10 bases, V lost 4 bases, and 8 bases had no gene match. CDR3 length: 13 amino acids. Germline CDR1 and CDR2: SEHNR and FQNEAQ (reference sequence). CDR3 residues: CASSSAGGTPQYF. For the CDR3, the DNA is TGTGCCAGCAGCTCCGCGGGAGGGACACCCCAGTACTTC.

This chain links TRBV20-1 with TRBJ2-7; unclear D gene. The CDR3 is 11 residues long. CDR1 is DFQATT and CDR2 is SNEGSKA in the germline V gene (reference sequence). The V and J ends lost 5 bases and 6 bases respectively, with 11 bases between them. This CDR3 is CSAPIAFEQYF. CDR3 bases: TGCAGTGCTCCTATAGCTTTCGAGCAGTACTTC.

Concerning this clone itself: At one end the junction does not follow the germline gene, possibly because of a read error. The identical CDR3 is also encoded by other nucleotide sequences in the sample. V is TRBV5-1 and J is TRBJ2-7; D is undetermined. In germline, CDR1 is SGHRS, CDR2 YFSETQ. The CDR3 contains 11 residues. CDR3 residues: CASSSGYEQYF. The CDR3 region has the DNA TGTGCCAGCAGCTCAGGATACGAGCAGTACTTC.

This clone was counted a few times. The genes are TRBV28 and TRBJ2-7; 9 bases map to TRBD1. Germline V lookup: CDR1 MDHEN, CDR2 SYDVKM. The CDR3 is 14 residues long. V lost 6 bases and J lost 3; bases outside the gene matches: 6. The CDR3 DNA follows: TGTGCCAGCAGAGGTCCGGGACAGGGCTACGAGCAGTACTTC. Translation gives CASRGPGQGYEQYF.

This clone was observed a handful of times. V gene TRBV11-3 combines with J gene TRBJ2-1; TRBD2 agrees at 7 bases. CDR1 and CDR2 (germline): SGHNT, YENEEA. V was clipped by 5 bases and J by 3 bases; unmatched bases: 7. The CDR3 totals 15 residues. CDR3 bases: TGTGCCAGCAGCCCGACTAGCTGGAGCTACAATGAGCAGTTCTTC. Encoded protein: CASSPTSWSYNEQFF.